These 21 T cell receptor beta chains originate from one sample sequenced in a study of shared T cell receptors in the human thymus. Clones were read by immunoSEQ multiplex PCR, and TCRdb kept only the in-frame ones, dropping some. The table has hundreds of thousands of clones, around 87% seen once. These same data were also listed under a study on human thymus T cells.

The specimen was thymocytes. These receptors came from a boy under two years old with a congenital heart defect.

A remark on this clone: The identical CDR3 is also encoded by other nucleotide sequences in the sample. The chain has TRBV9 and TRBJ1-6; no clear D gene. The CDR3 is 15 amino acids. Trimming removed 0 bases from V and 4 bases from J, with 8 bases in between. CDR1 and CDR2 (germline): SGDLS, YYNGEE. CDR3 amino acids: CASSVEQIYNSPLHF. As DNA, the CDR3 is TGTGCCAGCAGCGTAGAACAGATTTATAATTCACCCCTCCACTTT.

A single count supports this clone. The chain couples TRBV30 to TRBJ2-5; 7 bases agree with TRBD1. Per the germline V gene, CDR1 is GTSNPN and CDR2 is SVGIG (reference sequence). With V trimmed by 7 bases and J by 0 bases, 14 bases remained unmatched. The CDR3 has 16 residues. This CDR3 reads CASTPSDREYQETQYF. Here the CDR3 DNA reads TGTGCCTCAACCCCAAGCGACAGGGAATACCAAGAGACCCAGTACTTC.

The CDR3: CASSRPRQGRYNEQFF. In DNA, the CDR3 is TGTGCCAGCAGCCGACCCCGACAGGGCCGCTACAATGAGCAGTTCTTC. The V and J genes are TRBV5-4 and TRBJ2-1; 7 bases line up with TRBD1. The CDR3 has 16 residues. J was trimmed by 3 bases and V by 4 bases; bases with no gene match: 10. Per the germline V gene, CDR1 is SGHNT and CDR2 is YYREEE (reference sequence). The variable domain in full, with the rest retrieved from reference TRBV5-4 and TRBJ2-1, is ETGVTQSPTHLIKTRGQQVTLRCSSQSGHNTVSWYQQALGQGPQFIFQYYREEENGRGNFPPRFSGLQFPNYSSELNVNALELDDSALYLCASSRPRQGRYNEQFFGPGTRLTVL.

V is TRBV11-1 and J is TRBJ1-4; D not resolved. This CDR3 spans 14 amino acids. The V and J ends lost 11 bases and 7 bases respectively, with 20 bases between them. Germline loops: CDR1 SGHAT, CDR2 FQDESV (reference sequence). CDR3 nucleotide sequence: TGTGCCTCACGCTTCATACTCGGGAGTGAAAAACTGTTTTTT. Its translation is CASRFILGSEKLFF.

The chain joins TRBV6-6 to TRBJ2-7, with TRBD1 matching 10 bases. Germline CDR1 MNHNY, CDR2 SVGAGI (reference sequence). CDR3 length: 15 amino acids. After removal of 6 bases from V and 3 bases from J, the junction contained 8 bases not matched to a gene. The CDR3 sequence is CASSHPDRGLYEQYF. The CDR3 DNA sequence: TGTGCCAGCAGCCACCCCGACAGGGGGCTCTACGAGCAGTACTTC.

A few counts support this clone. The chain carries TRBV5-1 and TRBJ2-7; 13 bases fit TRBD2. Trimming at V came to 3 bases and at J to 3 bases, leaving 6 bases not matched to a gene. Germline values: CDR1 SGHRS, CDR2 YFSETQ. The CDR3 consists of 16 residues. CDR3 region: CASSSMTSGRYYEQYF. CDR3 nucleotide sequence: TGCGCCAGCAGCTCAATGACTAGCGGGAGGTACTACGAGCAGTACTTC.

V and J are TRBV19 and TRBJ2-2; no clear D gene. CDR1 and CDR2 from the germline V gene are LNHDA and SQIVND (reference sequence). This CDR3 has 18 residues. Trimming removed 3 bases from V and 3 bases from J, with 20 bases in between. The DNA for the CDR3 is TGTGCCAGTAGTATCGGTATTGGGCAGGCCATCTACACCGGGGAGCTGTTTTTT. Its protein product is CASSIGIGQAIYTGELFF.

The chain recombines TRBV28 with TRBJ1-1; D remains ambiguous. Deletions cut 8 bases from V and 1 base from J, with 23 bases between. This CDR3 is 17 amino acids long. Germline loops: CDR1 MDHEN, CDR2 SYDVKM. CDR3 amino acids: CASRHLARETRNTEAFF. For the CDR3, the DNA is TGTGCCAGCCGCCATCTAGCCCGGGAGACAAGGAACACTGAAGCTTTCTTT.

The rearrangement joins TRBV5-1 to TRBJ2-5; D uncertain. Germline CDR1 and CDR2: SGHRS and YFSETQ. The length of the CDR3 is 14 residues. Trimming cost V 2 bases and J 3 bases, with 11 bases left between them. The CDR3 loop reads CASSFLGAEETQYF. The CDR3, as DNA: TGCGCCAGCAGCTTCCTAGGCGCCGAAGAGACCCAGTACTTC.

The chain joins TRBV4-3 to TRBJ1-6, with D possibly matching TRBD1 (5 bases). V gave up 1 base and J gave up 5 bases, with 9 bases separating them. CDR3 length: 15 residues. In germline, CDR1 is LGHNA, CDR2 YSLEER. The CDR3 nucleotides are TGCGCCAGCAGCCAAGGTCAGGGCAATAATTCACCCCTCCACTTT. This sequence encodes CASSQGQGNNSPLHF.

The chain combines TRBV4-1 with TRBJ2-3; TRBD1 is a possible D gene (6 bases). The V gene lost 5 bases and the J gene lost 0 bases, with 12 bases spanning the gap. The CDR3 totals 15 residues. Germline-derived CDR1 and CDR2 are MGHRA and YSYEKL. The DNA of the CDR3 is TGCGCCAGCAGCTACAGGGAGACTAGCACAGATACGCAGTATTTT. It yields the protein CASSYRETSTDTQYF.

The chain has TRBV4-1 and TRBJ1-5; D is uncertain. Trimming removed 0 bases at V and 2 bases at J, with 11 bases between. Germline V gives CDR1 MGHRA, CDR2 YSYEKL. This CDR3 is built from 16 residues. The CDR3 DNA sequence: TGCGCCAGCAGCCAAGATTATGAGGGAGGCAATCAGCCCCAGCATTTT. Protein product: CASSQDYEGGNQPQHF.

The chain employs TRBV4-1 and TRBJ2-5; 8 bases match TRBD2. The V segment lost 2 bases and the J segment 5 bases; nucleotides outside the gene matches: 1. The CDR3 sequence is 13 residues long. The germline CDR1 and CDR2 sequences are MGHRA and YSYEKL. CDR3 DNA sequence: TGCGCCAGCAGCCAACTAGCGGGCGAGACCCAGTACTTC. It is translated as CASSQLAGETQYF.

This clone occurred once. The chain has TRBV27 and TRBJ2-5; D remains ambiguous. Between the trimmed V and J ends, which lost 3 bases and 0 bases, there was a span of 5 bases. CDR1 and CDR2 from the germline V gene are MNHEY and SMNVEV (reference sequence). The CDR3 runs to 13 residues. CDR3 bases: TGTGCCAGCAGTTTGGCCTACCAAGAGACCCAGTACTTC. It yields the protein CASSLAYQETQYF.

The chain joins TRBV7-6 to TRBJ2-3; TRBD2 agrees at 9 bases. Germline V CDR1 and CDR2: SGHVS, FNYEAQ. The J segment lost 3 bases and the V segment lost 3 bases, leaving 7 bases of the junction unmatched. The CDR3 sequence is 16 residues long. The CDR3 reads CASSLLAGVETDTQYF. In DNA, the CDR3 is TGTGCCAGCAGCTTGTTAGCGGGAGTAGAAACAGATACGCAGTATTTT.

The V call is TRBV5-1, the J call TRBJ2-5; D is ambiguous. V was pared by 0 bases and J by 5 bases, with 8 bases between. The CDR3 runs to 13 residues. The V gene's germline CDR1 is SGHRS and CDR2 YFSETQ. For the CDR3, the DNA is TGCGCCAGCAGCTTGGGAGGCCGGGAGACCCAGTACTTC. Translating gives CASSLGGRETQYF.

This clone was counted between two and nine times. The chain uses TRBV6-6 and TRBJ2-7; possible D gene TRBD2, 7 bases. The CDR3 sequence is 13 residues long. V gave up 2 bases and J gave up 9 bases, with 14 bases separating them. Per germline, CDR1 MNHNY and CDR2 SVGAGI (reference sequence). In nucleotides, the CDR3 is TGTGCCAGCAGTTACACAGAAGGGGGGGGGCAGTACTTC. Its protein is CASSYTEGGGQYF.

V usage is TRBV5-4 and J usage is TRBJ1-3; D unresolved. The V end lost 1 base, the J end lost 4 bases, and 9 bases lay between the germline ends. This CDR3 region has 14 residues. Germline CDR1 is SGHNT and CDR2 is YYREEE (reference sequence). CDR3 nucleotide sequence: TGTGCCAGCAGCTTGAAGGGAGGAGGAAACACCATATATTTT. This translates into CASSLKGGGNTIYF.

The chain uses TRBV7-6 and TRBJ2-1; D unresolved. V lost 2 bases and J lost 2, with 4 bases in between. Germline V gene sequence: CDR1 SGHVS, CDR2 FNYEAQ. The CDR3 is made up of 13 amino acids. Written as DNA, the CDR3 is TGTGCCAGCAGCTTATCGGCCTACAATGAGCAGTTCTTC. Residues: CASSLSAYNEQFF.

The rearrangement joins TRBV7-9 to TRBJ2-7; D might be TRBD1 (6 bases). Germline CDR1 is SEHNR and CDR2 is FQNEAQ (reference sequence). This CDR3 is 15 amino acids long. Trimming left V 5 bases short and J 1 base short, with 15 bases between. The DNA of the CDR3 is TGTGCCAGCAGCCGACAGGCTAGGGGATCCTACGAGCAGTACTTC. This sequence encodes CASSRQARGSYEQYF.

The chain combines TRBV5-4 with TRBJ1-3; D uncertain. The CDR3 totals 16 residues. V lost 4 bases and J lost 0, with 14 bases in between. Germline CDR1 is SGHNT and CDR2 is YYREEE (reference sequence). Here the CDR3 DNA reads TGTGCCAGCAGCCCGCCCCAAATAGACTCTGGAAACACCATATATTTT. This sequence encodes CASSPPQIDSGNTIYF.